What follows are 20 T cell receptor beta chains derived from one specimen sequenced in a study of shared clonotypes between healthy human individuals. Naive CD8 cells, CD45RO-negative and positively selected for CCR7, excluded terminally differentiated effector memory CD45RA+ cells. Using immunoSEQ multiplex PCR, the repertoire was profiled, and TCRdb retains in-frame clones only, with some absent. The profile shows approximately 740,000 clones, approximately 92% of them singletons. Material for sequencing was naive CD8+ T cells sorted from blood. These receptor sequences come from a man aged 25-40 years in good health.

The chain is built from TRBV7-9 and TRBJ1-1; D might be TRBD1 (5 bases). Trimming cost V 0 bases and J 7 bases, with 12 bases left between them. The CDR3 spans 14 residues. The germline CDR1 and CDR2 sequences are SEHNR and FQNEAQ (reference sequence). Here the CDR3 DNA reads TGTGCCAGCAGCTTAGCGTTGGGGGATGGTGAAGCTTTCTTT. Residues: CASSLALGDGEAFF.

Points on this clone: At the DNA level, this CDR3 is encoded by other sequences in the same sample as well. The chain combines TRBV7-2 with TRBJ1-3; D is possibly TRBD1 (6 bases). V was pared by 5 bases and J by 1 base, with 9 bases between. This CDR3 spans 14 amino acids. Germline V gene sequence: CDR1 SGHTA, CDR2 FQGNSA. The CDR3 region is CASSPGTSGNTIYF. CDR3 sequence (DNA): TGTGCCAGCAGCCCCGGGACATCTGGAAACACCATATATTTT.

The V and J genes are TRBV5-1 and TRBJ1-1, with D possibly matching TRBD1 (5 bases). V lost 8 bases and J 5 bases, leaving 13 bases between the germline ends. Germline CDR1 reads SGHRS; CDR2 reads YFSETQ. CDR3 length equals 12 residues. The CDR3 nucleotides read TGCGCCAGTCGATCGGGGGGAACTGAAGCTTTCTTT. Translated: CASRSGGTEAFF. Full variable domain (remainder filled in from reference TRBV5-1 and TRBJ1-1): KAGVTQTPRYLIKTRGQQVTLSCSPISGHRSVSWYQQTPGQGLQFLFEYFSETQRNKGNFPGRFSGRQFSNSRSEMNVSTLELGDSALYLCASRSGGTEAFFGQGTRLTVV.

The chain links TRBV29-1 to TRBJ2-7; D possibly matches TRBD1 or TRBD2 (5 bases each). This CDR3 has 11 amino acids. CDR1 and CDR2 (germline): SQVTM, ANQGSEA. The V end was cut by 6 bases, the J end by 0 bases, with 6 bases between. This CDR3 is CSVGASYEQYF. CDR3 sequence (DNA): TGCAGCGTCGGGGCCTCCTACGAGCAGTACTTC.

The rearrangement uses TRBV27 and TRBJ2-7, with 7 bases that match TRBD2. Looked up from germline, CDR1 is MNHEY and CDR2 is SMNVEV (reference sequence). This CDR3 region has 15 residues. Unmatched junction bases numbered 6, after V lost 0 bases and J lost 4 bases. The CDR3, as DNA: TGTGCCAGCAGTTTATCCGGCGGGAGTGGATACGAGCAGTACTTC. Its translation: CASSLSGGSGYEQYF.

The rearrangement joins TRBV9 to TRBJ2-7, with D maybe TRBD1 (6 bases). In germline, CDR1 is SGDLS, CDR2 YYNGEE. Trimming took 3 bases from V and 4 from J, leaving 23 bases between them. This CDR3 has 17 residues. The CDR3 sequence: CASSALGTPSTLYEQYF. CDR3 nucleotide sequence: TGTGCCAGCAGCGCACTCGGGACACCCTCTACCCTGTACGAGCAGTACTTC. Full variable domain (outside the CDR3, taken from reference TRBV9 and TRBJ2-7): DSGVTQTPKHLITATGQRVTLRCSPRSGDLSVYWYQQSLDQGLQFLIQYYNGEERAKGNILERFSAQQFPDLHSELNLSSLELGDSALYFCASSALGTPSTLYEQYFGPGTRLTVT.

As DNA, the CDR3 is TGTGCCAGCAGACCTAAGCAGAGCGGGAATCCAGATACGCAGTATTTT. Translated: CASRPKQSGNPDTQYF. The chain carries TRBV7-2 and TRBJ2-3, with 7 bases fitting TRBD2. Germline-derived CDR1 and CDR2 are SGHTA and FQGNSA. The length of the CDR3 is 16 residues. After removal of 6 bases from V and 4 bases from J, the junction contained 13 bases not matched to a gene.

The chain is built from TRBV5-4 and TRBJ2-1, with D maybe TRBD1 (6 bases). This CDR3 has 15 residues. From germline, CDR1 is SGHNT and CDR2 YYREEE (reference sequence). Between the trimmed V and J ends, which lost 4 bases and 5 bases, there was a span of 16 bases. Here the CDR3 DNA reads TGTGCCAGCAGCACCCCCAGGGGCTTGGACAATGAGCAGTTCTTC. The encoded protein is CASSTPRGLDNEQFF.

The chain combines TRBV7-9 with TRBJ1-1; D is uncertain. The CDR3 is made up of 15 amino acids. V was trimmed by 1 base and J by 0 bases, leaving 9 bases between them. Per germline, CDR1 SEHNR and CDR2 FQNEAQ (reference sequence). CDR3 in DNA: TGTGCCAGCAGCTTAGGCAGGACCATGAACACTGAAGCTTTCTTT. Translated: CASSLGRTMNTEAFF.

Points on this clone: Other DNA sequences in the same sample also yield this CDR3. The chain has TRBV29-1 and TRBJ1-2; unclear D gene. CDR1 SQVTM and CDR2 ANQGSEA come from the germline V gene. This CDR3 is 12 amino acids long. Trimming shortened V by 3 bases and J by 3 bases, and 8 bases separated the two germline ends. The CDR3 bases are TGCAGCGTTGAGGGCCGACACTATGGCTACACCTTC. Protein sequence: CSVEGRHYGYTF.

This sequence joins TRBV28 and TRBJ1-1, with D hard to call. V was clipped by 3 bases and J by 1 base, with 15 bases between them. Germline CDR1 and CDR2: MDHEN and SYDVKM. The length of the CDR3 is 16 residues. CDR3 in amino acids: CASSFLPTGGNTEAFF. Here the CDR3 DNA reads TGTGCCAGCAGTTTTCTGCCTACCGGAGGGAACACTGAAGCTTTCTTT.

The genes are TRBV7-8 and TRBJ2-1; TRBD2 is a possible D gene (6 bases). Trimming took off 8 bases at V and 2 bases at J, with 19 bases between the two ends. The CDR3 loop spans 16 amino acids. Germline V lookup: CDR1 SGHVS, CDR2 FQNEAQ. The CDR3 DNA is TGTGCCAGCCCCCCGGGCGGGGATGAAACCTACAATGAGCAGTTCTTC. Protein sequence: CASPPGGDETYNEQFF.

The CDR3 bases are TGTGCCAGCAGTTGGGGGGACGGCAATGAGCAGTTCTTC. Its protein product is CASSWGDGNEQFF. The chain joins TRBV27 to TRBJ2-1; D is perhaps TRBD2 (6 bases). Between the trimmed V and J ends, which lost 4 bases and 6 bases, there was a span of 10 bases. The germline V gene has CDR1 MNHEY and CDR2 SMNVEV (reference sequence). The CDR3 extends over 13 amino acids.

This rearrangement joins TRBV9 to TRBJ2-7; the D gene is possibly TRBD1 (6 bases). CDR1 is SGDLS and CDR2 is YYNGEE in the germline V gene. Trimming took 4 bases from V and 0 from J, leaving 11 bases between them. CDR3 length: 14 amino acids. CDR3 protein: CASSYEGGSYEQYF. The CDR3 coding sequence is TGTGCCAGCAGCTACGAAGGGGGCTCCTACGAGCAGTACTTC.

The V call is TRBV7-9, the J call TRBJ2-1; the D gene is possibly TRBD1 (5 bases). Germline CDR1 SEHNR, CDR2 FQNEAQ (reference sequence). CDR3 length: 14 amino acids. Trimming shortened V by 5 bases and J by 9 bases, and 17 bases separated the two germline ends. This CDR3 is CASSPDRATGEQFF. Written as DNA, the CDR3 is TGTGCCAGCAGCCCAGACAGAGCTACAGGTGAGCAGTTCTTC.

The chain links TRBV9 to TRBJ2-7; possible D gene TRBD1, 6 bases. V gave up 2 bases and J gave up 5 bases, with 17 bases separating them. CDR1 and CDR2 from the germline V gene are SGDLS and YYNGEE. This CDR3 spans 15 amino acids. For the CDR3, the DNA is TGTGCCAGCAGCGTTACAGGGAGCCCCTACCACGAGCAGTACTTC. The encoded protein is CASSVTGSPYHEQYF.

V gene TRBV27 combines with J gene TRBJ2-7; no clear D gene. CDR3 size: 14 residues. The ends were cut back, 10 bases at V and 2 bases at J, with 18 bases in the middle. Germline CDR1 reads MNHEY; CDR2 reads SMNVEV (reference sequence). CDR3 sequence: CAISSARVPYEQYF. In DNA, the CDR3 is TGTGCCATATCCTCAGCTAGGGTCCCCTACGAGCAGTACTTC.

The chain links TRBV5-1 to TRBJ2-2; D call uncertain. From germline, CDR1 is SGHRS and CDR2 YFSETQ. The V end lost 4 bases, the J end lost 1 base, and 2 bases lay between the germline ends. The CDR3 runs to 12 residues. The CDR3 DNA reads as TGCGCCAGCAGCAAGAACACCGGGGAGCTGTTTTTT. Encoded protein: CASSKNTGELFF.

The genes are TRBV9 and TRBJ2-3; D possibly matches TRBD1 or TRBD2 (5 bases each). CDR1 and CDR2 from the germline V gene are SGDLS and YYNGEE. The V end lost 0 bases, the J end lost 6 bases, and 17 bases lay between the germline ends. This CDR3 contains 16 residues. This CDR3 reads CASSVDPGPLPDTQYF. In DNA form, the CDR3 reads TGTGCCAGCAGCGTAGATCCGGGGCCCCTTCCCGATACGCAGTATTTT.

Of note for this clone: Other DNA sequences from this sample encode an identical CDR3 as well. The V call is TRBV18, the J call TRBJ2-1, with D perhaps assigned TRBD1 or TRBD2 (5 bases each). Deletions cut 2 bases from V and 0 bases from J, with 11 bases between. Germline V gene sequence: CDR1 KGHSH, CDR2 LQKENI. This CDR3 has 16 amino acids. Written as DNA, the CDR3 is TGTGCCAGCTCACCAAGTCCAGGGAGCTCCTACAATGAGCAGTTCTTC. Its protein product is CASSPSPGSSYNEQFF.